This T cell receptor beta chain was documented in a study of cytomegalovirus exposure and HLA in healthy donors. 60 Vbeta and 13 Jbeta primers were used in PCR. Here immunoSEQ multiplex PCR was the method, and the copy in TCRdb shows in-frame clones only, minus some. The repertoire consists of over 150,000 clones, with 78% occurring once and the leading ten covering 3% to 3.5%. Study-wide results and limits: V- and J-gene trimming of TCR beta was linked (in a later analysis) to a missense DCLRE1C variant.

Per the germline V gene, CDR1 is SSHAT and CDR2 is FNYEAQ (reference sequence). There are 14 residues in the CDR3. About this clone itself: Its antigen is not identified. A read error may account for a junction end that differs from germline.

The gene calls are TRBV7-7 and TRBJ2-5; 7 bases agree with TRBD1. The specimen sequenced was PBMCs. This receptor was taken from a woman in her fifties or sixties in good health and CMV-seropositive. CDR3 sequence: CASSQTGPGETQYF. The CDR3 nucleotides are TGTGCTAGCAGCCAGACAGGGCCCGGGGAGACCCAGTACTTC.